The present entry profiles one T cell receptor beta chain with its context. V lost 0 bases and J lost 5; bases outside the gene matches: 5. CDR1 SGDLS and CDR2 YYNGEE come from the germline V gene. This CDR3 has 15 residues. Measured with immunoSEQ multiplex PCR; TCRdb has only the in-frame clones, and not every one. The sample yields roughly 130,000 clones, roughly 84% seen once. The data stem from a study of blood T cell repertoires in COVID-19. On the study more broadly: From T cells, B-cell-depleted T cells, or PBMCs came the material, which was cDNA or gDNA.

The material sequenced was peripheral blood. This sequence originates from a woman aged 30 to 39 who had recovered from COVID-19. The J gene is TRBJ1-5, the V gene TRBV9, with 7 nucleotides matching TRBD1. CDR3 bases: TGTGCCAGCAGCGTAGGACAGGGAAAGGATCAGCCCCAGCATTTT. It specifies CASSVGQGKDQPQHF.